This T cell receptor beta chain is from a study of blood T cells in healthy people across ages. Study findings and constraints: Those diversity estimates obtained from one million T cells were thought to be underestimates.

Comments on this clonotype: What it recognizes is unknown.

Trimming removed 4 bases from V and 5 bases from J; junction bases left unmatched: 13. The CDR3 extends over 15 amino acids. Germline CDR1 DFQATT, CDR2 SNEGSKA (reference sequence). A sample-barcoded 5' primer and a J-beta primer mix were used in a second PCR of roughly 7 to 11 cycles. TCRdb itself ran the 5' RACE reads through MiXCR, one entry per CDR3 protein. The data show around 970,000 distinct CDR3 sequences, about 53% seen once. The chain carries TRBV20-1 and TRBJ2-7, with 8 bases fitting TRBD1. The source material was blood. The receptor's source is a woman between 55 and 75 years old in good health. The CDR3 is CSATGGAYLVHEQYF. CDR3 coding DNA: TGCAGTGCTACAGGGGGCGCCTATTTGGTCCACGAGCAGTACTTC.